This T cell receptor (beta chain) was obtained from a study of identical twins. Study conclusions and caveats: Zero-insertion results could be subject to partial confounding by invariant MAIT and iNKT cells.

A universal primer binding site was introduced by template switching. The final cDNA contained unique molecular identifiers. TCRdb re-analysed the 5' RACE reads in MiXCR, keeping a single row per CDR3 protein. The table has about 570,000 distinct CDR3 sequences, 9% to 10% seen once. This CDR3 has 15 residues. Germline CDR1 reads SGHTA; CDR2 reads FQGNSA. With 2 bases removed from V and 4 bases from J, the gap between germline ends came to 12 bases. Worth noting for this clonotype: The target antigen is unknown.

These sequences were also reported in another study, on yellow fever vaccine responses in identical twins. That paper adds: It has been reported that, in twins, the vaccine T cell response seemed partly convergent and partly personalized.

Input material: PBMCs. The clonotype originates from a woman aged 18 to 35 in good health. The J gene is TRBJ2-1, the V gene TRBV7-2; perhaps D is TRBD1 or TRBD2 (6 bases each). The CDR3 bases are TGTGCCAGCAGCTTAAGGGGGGAATCGTACAATGAGCAGTTCTTC. This sequence encodes CASSLRGESYNEQFF.